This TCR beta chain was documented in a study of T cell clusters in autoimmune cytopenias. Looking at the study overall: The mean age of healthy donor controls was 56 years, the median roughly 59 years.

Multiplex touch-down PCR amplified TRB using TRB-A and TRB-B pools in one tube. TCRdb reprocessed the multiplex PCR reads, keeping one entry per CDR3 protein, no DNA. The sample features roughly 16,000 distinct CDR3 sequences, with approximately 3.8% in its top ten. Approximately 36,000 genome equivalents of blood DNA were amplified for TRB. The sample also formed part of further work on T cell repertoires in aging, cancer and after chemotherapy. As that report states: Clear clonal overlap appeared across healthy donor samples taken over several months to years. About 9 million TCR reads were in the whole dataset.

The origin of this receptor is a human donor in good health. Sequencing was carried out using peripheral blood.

Here the CDR3 reads CASSSRGMSGTGELFF. The rearrangement joins TRBV11-1 to TRBJ2-2; the D call from TCRdb, TRBD1, cannot be confirmed without DNA. Germline CDR1 reads SGHAT; CDR2 reads FQDESV (reference sequence). This CDR3 region has 16 residues.